One and the same sample provided the 20 T cell receptor beta chains below, sequenced in a study of T cell changes during pregnancy in multiple sclerosis (dated by TCRdb to about 2019). The library was produced with the immunoSEQ multiplex PCR assay. The immuneACCESS repertoire file appears here via TCRdb, limited to in-frame rearrangements. These files lack a portion of the clones; in checked studies, under half of the deficit traces to unresolved V genes, and the cause of the others is not known. This sample has approximately 39,000 clones in its table, and 90% of those were observed once. Of the sample, about 0.51% falls within the top ten clones. This specimen was CD4+ T cells from peripheral blood mononuclear cells, taken in the second trimester of pregnancy. The receptor source for this set is a female donor with multiple sclerosis, enrolled in a pregnancy study.

The J gene is TRBJ2-2, the V gene TRBV19; a weak D match, TRBD2 (7 bases). Trimming removed 6 bases from V and 2 bases from J, with 19 bases in between. The CDR3 runs 17 residues. Germline-derived CDR1 and CDR2 are LNHDA and SQIVND (reference sequence). CDR3 amino acids: CASSSWGLAENTGELFF. CDR3 bases: TGTGCCAGTAGCTCCTGGGGGCTAGCGGAAAACACCGGGGAGCTGTTTTTT.

This clone appeared a single time. This chain connects TRBV28 to TRBJ2-5; D ambiguous. This CDR3 contains 13 residues. CDR1 is MDHEN, CDR2 SYDVKM, per germline. Trimming stripped 1 base from V and 7 bases from J, with 10 bases between. The DNA of the CDR3 is TGTGCCAGCAGTTTATCGGTTGGTGGGACCCAGTACTTC. Translation gives CASSLSVGGTQYF.

V is TRBV13 and J is TRBJ2-2; the D gene is possibly TRBD2 (6 bases). Between the trimmed V and J ends, which lost 4 bases and 7 bases, there was a span of 37 bases. Germline loops: CDR1 PRHDT, CDR2 FYEKMQ (reference sequence). The CDR3 spans 22 residues. CDR3 DNA: TGTGCCAGCAGCTCCCCCGCGTATGGTCAACTGGCCGGCGGGACTGTCGACGGGGAGCTGTTTTTT. Translating gives CASSSPAYGQLAGGTVDGELFF.

There are a few counts of this clone. The chain recombines TRBV27 with TRBJ2-2, with TRBD1 identical over 7 bases. V was clipped by 7 bases and J by 4 bases; unmatched bases: 6. Germline V lookup: CDR1 MNHEY, CDR2 SMNVEV (reference sequence). The CDR3 is 14 residues long. The CDR3 here is CASTRQGPTGELFF. The CDR3 coding sequence is TGTGCCAGCACCCGACAGGGTCCCACCGGGGAGCTGTTTTTT.

This chain connects TRBV27 to TRBJ1-1; D is undetermined. V gave up 2 bases and J gave up 4 bases, with 11 bases separating them. The length of the CDR3 is 14 residues. CDR1 and CDR2 from the germline V gene are MNHEY and SMNVEV (reference sequence). The CDR3 DNA is TGTGCCAGCAGTTTAAGGAGGGTCGGCACTGAAGCTTTCTTT. It yields the protein CASSLRRVGTEAFF.

The chain joins TRBV7-3 to TRBJ2-7, with TRBD2 as a possible D gene (7 bases). Deletions cut 1 base from V and 6 bases from J, with 10 bases between. CDR3 length: 13 residues. Per germline, CDR1 SGHTA and CDR2 FQGTGA. In DNA form, the CDR3 reads TGTGCCAGCAGCTTAAGGGAGGGGGGCGAGCAGTACTTC. Amino acid sequence: CASSLREGGEQYF. Full variable domain (remainder filled in from reference TRBV7-3 and TRBJ2-7): GAGVSQTPSNKVTEKGKYVELRCDPISGHTALYWYRQSLGQGPEFLIYFQGTGAADDSGLPNDRFFAVRPEGSVSTLKIQRTERGDSAVYLCASSLREGGEQYFGPGTRLTVT.

V gene TRBV7-2 combines with J gene TRBJ1-3; D is unclear. Trimming took off 2 bases at V and 0 bases at J, with 11 bases between the two ends. CDR3 length equals 16 residues. CDR1 is SGHTA, CDR2 FQGNSA, per germline. CDR3 DNA: TGTGCCAGCAGCTTAAAGGTAGCTAGCTCTGGAAACACCATATATTTT. It codes for CASSLKVASSGNTIYF.

The V call is TRBV30, the J call TRBJ2-3; 9 bases line up with TRBD2. Per germline, CDR1 GTSNPN and CDR2 SVGIG (reference sequence). This CDR3 has 15 amino acids. With 5 bases clipped from V and 1 base from J, the junction kept 7 bases outside the gene matches. The chain's CDR3 is CAWAPRLAGTDTQYF. In DNA, the CDR3 is TGTGCCTGGGCCCCCCGACTAGCGGGCACAGATACGCAGTATTTT.

J is TRBJ2-1 and V is TRBV5-4, with TRBD2 identical over 9 bases. V was pared by 4 bases and J by 6 bases, with 8 bases of the junction left unmatched. CDR1 and CDR2 from the germline V gene are SGHNT and YYREEE (reference sequence). The CDR3 has 15 residues. The CDR3: CASSVAGGPINEQFF. The CDR3 region has the DNA TGTGCCAGCAGCGTGGCGGGAGGGCCGATCAATGAGCAGTTCTTC.

The chain recombines TRBV28 with TRBJ2-3; 7 nucleotides align to TRBD2. Germline CDR1 is MDHEN and CDR2 is SYDVKM. CDR3 size: 15 residues. V was clipped by 6 bases and J by 8 bases; unmatched bases: 14. CDR3 DNA sequence: TGTGCCAGCAGCTTGAGCGGGATCGATTGGGGTACGCAGTATTTT. It translates to CASSLSGIDWGTQYF.

This clone was counted once. The V and J genes are TRBV19 and TRBJ2-1; 10 bases agree with TRBD2. Trimming cost V 3 bases and J 1 base; bases outside gene matches: 18. CDR3 length: 21 amino acids. Germline CDR1 and CDR2: LNHDA and SQIVND (reference sequence). The CDR3: CASSIEGLARALASSYNEQFF. The DNA for the CDR3 is TGTGCCAGTAGTATTGAGGGACTAGCGCGAGCCCTCGCCTCTTCCTACAATGAGCAGTTCTTC. Using reference TRBV19 and TRBJ2-1 for the parts outside the CDR3, the full variable domain is DGGITQSPKYLFRKEGQNVTLSCEQNLNHDAMYWYRQDPGQGLRLIYYSQIVNDFQKGDIAEGYSVSREKKESFPLTVTSAQKNPTAFYLCASSIEGLARALASSYNEQFFGPGTRLTVL.

The V call is TRBV6-1, the J call TRBJ2-7, with TRBD2 matching over 7 bases. Trimming cost V 0 bases and J 4 bases; bases outside gene matches: 3. Germline V gene sequence: CDR1 MNHNS, CDR2 SASEGT. The CDR3 loop spans 14 amino acids. CDR3: CASSEAGGEYEQYF. In DNA, the CDR3 is TGTGCCAGCAGTGAAGCGGGGGGGGAGTACGAGCAGTACTTC.

The CDR3 bases are TGTGCCAGCAGAACTTACGGCACAGATACGCAGTATTTT. This translates into CASRTYGTDTQYF. The rearrangement links TRBV6-1 to TRBJ2-3, with unresolved D. Germline V CDR1 and CDR2: MNHNS, SASEGT. The CDR3 is 13 amino acids. Trimming cost V 6 bases and J 1 base, with 8 bases left between them.

This rearrangement joins TRBV7-2 to TRBJ2-1; 7 bases match TRBD1. This CDR3 comprises 13 residues. Germline V gives CDR1 SGHTA, CDR2 FQGNSA. V was pared by 5 bases and J by 4 bases, with 2 bases of the junction left unmatched. The CDR3 reads CASSPGQYNEQFF. CDR3 in DNA: TGTGCCAGCAGCCCGGGACAGTACAATGAGCAGTTCTTC.

The chain joins TRBV5-6 to TRBJ2-7, with TRBD1 matching over 10 bases. The CDR3 contains 15 residues. Trimming cost V 5 bases and J 1 base; bases outside gene matches: 6. Germline CDR1 SGHDT, CDR2 YYEEEE. The CDR3 here is CASRSGTGASYEQYF. CDR3 nucleotide sequence: TGTGCCAGCAGGTCGGGGACAGGGGCATCCTACGAGCAGTACTTC.

The genes are TRBV27 and TRBJ1-5; 9 bases agree with TRBD1. Germline V CDR1 and CDR2: MNHEY, SMNVEV (reference sequence). The CDR3 is 14 residues long. Trimming took 10 bases from V and 6 from J; bases not matched to a gene: 10. The CDR3 bases are TGTGCCAACGACGGACAGGGGAACGGTCAGCCCCAGCATTTT. Amino acids: CANDGQGNGQPQHF.

This chain joins TRBV6-6 and TRBJ2-5, with 9 bases that match TRBD1. This CDR3 is 15 amino acids long. V trimming: 6 bases; J trimming: 3 bases; junction bases outside the gene matches: 8. Germline V gene sequence: CDR1 MNHNY, CDR2 SVGAGI (reference sequence). The CDR3 DNA follows: TGTGCCAGCAGCCCCGGGACAGGGCCTAAAGAGACCCAGTACTTC. Its translation is CASSPGTGPKETQYF.

The rearrangement links TRBV2 to TRBJ2-5; TRBD2 agrees at 8 bases. J lost 4 bases, V lost 6 bases, and 10 bases had no gene match. From germline, CDR1 is SNHLY and CDR2 FYNNEI. This CDR3 spans 15 amino acids. CDR3 nucleotide sequence: TGTGCCAGCAGGAGAGAAGCGGGAGTTACAGAGACCCAGTACTTC. It specifies CASRREAGVTETQYF.

This clone has a single count. This chain uses TRBV12-5 with TRBJ2-7, with a tentative D call TRBD2 (6 bases). With 3 bases removed from V and 7 bases from J, the gap between germline ends came to 13 bases. Per the germline V gene, CDR1 is LGHNT and CDR2 is FRNRAP. This CDR3 is built from 13 residues. The CDR3 nucleotides are TGTGCTAGTGGTTTATGGAGGGCCGGAGAGCAGTACTTC. Protein sequence: CASGLWRAGEQYF.

The chain recombines TRBV7-3 with TRBJ2-2; TRBD2 is a possible D gene (6 bases). This CDR3 is 14 amino acids long. Trimming took 4 bases from V and 6 from J, leaving 12 bases between them. CDR1 is SGHTA, CDR2 FQGTGA, per germline. CDR3 DNA: TGTGCCAGCAGCTGGAGAGCGGGTCCCGGGGAGCTGTTTTTT. Protein sequence: CASSWRAGPGELFF.